This T cell receptor beta chain was sequenced during a study of metastatic and nonmetastatic thyroid tumors. Across the study: Across peripheral blood and tumor or nodule tissue samples taken from malignant and benign thyroid patients, the repertoires were compared with one another.

The CDR3 is made up of 17 amino acids. The germline V gene encodes CDR1 MNHEY and CDR2 SVGAGI. No patient had received any treatment before thyroid surgery. TCRdb re-clonotyped the PCR reads via MiXCR. The data contain some 20,000 clones, over 20% of them singletons. Regarding this clone: An end of the junction differs from the germline gene, which may be a read error.

The source material was tumor tissue. This sequence was found in a male donor with papillary thyroid cancer or a benign thyroid nodule (not recorded which). Some clones in this sample may be carry-over from other donors' samples. The chain joins TRBV6-5 to TRBJ1-1; weak D call: TRBD1 (5 bases). CDR3 coding DNA: TGTCCCAGCAGTTACTCACAATCGCAGGTACGGGGCCCTGAAGCTTTCTTT. Translating gives CPSSYSQSQVRGPEAFF.